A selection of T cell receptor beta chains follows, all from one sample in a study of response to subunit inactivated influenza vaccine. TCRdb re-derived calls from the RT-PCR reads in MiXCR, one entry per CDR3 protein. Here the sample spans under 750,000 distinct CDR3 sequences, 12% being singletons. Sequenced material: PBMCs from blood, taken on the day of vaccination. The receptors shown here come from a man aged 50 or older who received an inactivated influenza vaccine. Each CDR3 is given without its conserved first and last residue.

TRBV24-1	ATSESGTSGRNEQF
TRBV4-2	ASSQEQGGEAF
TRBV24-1	ATIRGGTVKETQY
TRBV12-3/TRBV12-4	ASRPPGLTEAF
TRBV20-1	SARGPRFEQF
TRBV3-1	ASSDPQVTEAF
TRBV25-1	ASSEVGQPNEQF
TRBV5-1	ASSSQGGDTEAF
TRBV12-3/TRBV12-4	ASRGGTGQSNEQF
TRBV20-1	SAWGTSPHLNEQF
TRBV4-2	ASSQQAGQETQY
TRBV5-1	ASSLGRWDGYT
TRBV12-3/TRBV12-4	ASSFRTGNNEQF
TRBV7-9	ASSSGAPWGYEQY
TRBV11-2	ASSLGSGVISYNEQF
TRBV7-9	ASSFGASGAYEQY
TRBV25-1	ASTRGGATYNEQF
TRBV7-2	ASSRTSGEYNEQF